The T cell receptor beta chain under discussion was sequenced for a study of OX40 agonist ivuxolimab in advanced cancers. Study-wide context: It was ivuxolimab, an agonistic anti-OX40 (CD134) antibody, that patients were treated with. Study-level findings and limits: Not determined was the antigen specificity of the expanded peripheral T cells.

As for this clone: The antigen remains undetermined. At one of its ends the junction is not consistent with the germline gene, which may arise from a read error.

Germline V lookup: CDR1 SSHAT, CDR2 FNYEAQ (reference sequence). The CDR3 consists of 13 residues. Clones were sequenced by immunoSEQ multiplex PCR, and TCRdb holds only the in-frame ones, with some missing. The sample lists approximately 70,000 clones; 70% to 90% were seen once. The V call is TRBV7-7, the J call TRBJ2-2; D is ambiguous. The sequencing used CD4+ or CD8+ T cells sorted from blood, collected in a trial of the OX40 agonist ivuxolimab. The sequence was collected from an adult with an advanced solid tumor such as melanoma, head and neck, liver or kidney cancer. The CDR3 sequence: CASSLDFTGELFF. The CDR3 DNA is TGTGCTAGCAGCCTTGACTTCACCGGGGAGCTGTTTTTT.